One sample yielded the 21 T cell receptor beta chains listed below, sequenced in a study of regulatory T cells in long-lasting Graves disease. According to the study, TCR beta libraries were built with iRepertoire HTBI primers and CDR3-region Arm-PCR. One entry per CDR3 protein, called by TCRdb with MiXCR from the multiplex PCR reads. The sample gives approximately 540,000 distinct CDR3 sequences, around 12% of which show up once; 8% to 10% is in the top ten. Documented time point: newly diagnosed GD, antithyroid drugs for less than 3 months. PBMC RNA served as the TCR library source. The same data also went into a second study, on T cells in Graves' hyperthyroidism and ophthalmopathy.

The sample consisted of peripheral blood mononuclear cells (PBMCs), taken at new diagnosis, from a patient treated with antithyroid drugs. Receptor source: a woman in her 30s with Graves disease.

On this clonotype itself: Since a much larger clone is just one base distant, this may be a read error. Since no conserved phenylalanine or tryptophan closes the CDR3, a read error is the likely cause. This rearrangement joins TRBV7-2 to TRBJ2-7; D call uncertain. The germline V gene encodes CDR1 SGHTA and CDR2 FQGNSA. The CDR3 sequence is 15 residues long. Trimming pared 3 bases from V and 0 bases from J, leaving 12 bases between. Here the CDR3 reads CASSLHPGSSYEQYL. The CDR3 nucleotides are TGTGCCAGCAGCTTGCATCCAGGATCCTCCTACGAGCAGTACTTG.

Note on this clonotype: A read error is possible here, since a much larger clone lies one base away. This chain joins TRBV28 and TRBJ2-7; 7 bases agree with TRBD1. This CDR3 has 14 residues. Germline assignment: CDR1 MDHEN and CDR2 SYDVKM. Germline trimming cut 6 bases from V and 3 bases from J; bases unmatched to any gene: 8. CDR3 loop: CASSDRDSYYEQYF. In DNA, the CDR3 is TGTGCCAGCAGCGACCGGGACAGCTACTACGAGCAGTACTTC.

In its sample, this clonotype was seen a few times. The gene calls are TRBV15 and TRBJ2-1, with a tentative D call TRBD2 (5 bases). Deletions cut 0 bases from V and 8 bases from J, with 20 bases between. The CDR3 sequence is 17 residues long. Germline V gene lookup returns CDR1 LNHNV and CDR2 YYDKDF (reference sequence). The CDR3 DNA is TGTGCCACCAGCAGAGACATTCAACTAGGTATGTCGGATGAGCAGTTCTTC. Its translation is CATSRDIQLGMSDEQFF.

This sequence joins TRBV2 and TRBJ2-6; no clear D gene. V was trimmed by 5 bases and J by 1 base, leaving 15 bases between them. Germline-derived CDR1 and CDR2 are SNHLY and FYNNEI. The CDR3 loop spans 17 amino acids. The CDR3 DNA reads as TGTGCCAGCAGTACCGGGCCCGGTCGGTCTGGGGCCAACGTCCTGACTTTC. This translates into CASSTGPGRSGANVLTF.

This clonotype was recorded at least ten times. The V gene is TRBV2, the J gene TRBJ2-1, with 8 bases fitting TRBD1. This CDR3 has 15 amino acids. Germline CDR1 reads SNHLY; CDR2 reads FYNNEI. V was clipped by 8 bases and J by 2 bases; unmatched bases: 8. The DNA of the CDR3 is TGTGCCAGCTCCATCGGACAGGGTACCTACAATGAGCAGTTCTTC. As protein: CASSIGQGTYNEQFF.

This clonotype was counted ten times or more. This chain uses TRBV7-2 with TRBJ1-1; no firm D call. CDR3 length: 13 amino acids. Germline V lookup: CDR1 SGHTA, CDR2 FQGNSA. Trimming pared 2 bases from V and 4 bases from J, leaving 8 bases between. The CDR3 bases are TGTGCCAGCAGCTTAACGGCTGGCACTGAAGCTTTCTTT. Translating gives CASSLTAGTEAFF.

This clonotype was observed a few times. DNA for the CDR3: TGTGCCAGCAGCGTAGTGGGGGGTAGCGGGTACAATGAGCAGTTCTTC. It is translated as CASSVVGGSGYNEQFF. The V and J genes are TRBV9 and TRBJ2-1; 7 bases are a match to TRBD2. This CDR3 is built from 16 residues. Trimming cost V 0 bases and J 4 bases; bases outside gene matches: 7. Germline V gives CDR1 SGDLS, CDR2 YYNGEE. The whole variable domain, filled in from reference TRBV9 and TRBJ2-1, reads DSGVTQTPKHLITATGQRVTLRCSPRSGDLSVYWYQQSLDQGLQFLIQYYNGEERAKGNILERFSAQQFPDLHSELNLSSLELGDSALYFCASSVVGGSGYNEQFFGPGTRLTVL.

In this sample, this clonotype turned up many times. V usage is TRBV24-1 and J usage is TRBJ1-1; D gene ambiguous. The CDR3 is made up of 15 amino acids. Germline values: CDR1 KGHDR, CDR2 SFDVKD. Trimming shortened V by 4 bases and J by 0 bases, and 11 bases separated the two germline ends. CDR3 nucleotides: TGTGCCACCAGTGACGGCGGGTTAATGAACACTGAAGCTTTCTTT. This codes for CATSDGGLMNTEAFF.

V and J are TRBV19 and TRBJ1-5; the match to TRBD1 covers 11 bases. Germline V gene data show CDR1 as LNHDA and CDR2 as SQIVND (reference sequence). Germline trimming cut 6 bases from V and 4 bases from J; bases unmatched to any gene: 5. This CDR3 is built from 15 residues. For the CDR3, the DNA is TGTGCCAGTAGCACCGGACAGGGGGCAAATCAGCCCCAGCATTTT. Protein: CASSTGQGANQPQHF.

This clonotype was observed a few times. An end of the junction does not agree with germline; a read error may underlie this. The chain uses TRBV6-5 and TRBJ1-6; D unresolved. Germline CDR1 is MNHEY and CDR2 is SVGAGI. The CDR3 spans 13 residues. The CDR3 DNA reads TGTGCCAGCAGTTACAAGGTTAATCCACCCCTCCACTTT. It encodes CASSYKVNPPLHF.

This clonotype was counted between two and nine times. CDR3 nucleotide sequence: TGTGCCAGCAGCTTTTCGCCCAGGGGGCGGAGGGGCAATGAGCAGTTCTTC. The encoded protein is CASSFSPRGRRGNEQFF. The V call is TRBV7-2, the J call TRBJ2-1; TRBD1 matches 8 bases. Germline CDR1 SGHTA, CDR2 FQGNSA. The CDR3 has 17 residues. Unmatched junction bases numbered 13, after V lost 3 bases and J lost 6 bases.

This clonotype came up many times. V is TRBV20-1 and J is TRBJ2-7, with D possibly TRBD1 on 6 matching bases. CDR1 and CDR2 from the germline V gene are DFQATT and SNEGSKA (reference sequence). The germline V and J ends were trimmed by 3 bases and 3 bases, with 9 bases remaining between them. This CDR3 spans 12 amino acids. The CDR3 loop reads CSASDRSYEQYF. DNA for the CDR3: TGCAGTGCTAGCGACAGGAGCTACGAGCAGTACTTC.

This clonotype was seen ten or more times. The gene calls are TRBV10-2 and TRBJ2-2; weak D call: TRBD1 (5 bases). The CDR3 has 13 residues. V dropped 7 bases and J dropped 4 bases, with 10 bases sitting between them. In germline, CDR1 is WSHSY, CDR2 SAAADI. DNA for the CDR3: TGCGCCAGCATTAGGGGTATCACCGGGGAGCTGTTTTTT. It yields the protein CASIRGITGELFF.

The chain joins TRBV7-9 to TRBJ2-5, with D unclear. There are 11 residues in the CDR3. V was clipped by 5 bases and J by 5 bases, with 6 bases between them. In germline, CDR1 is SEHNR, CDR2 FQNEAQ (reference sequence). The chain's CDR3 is CASSKMETQYF. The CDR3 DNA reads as TGTGCCAGCAGCAAAATGGAGACCCAGTACTTC.

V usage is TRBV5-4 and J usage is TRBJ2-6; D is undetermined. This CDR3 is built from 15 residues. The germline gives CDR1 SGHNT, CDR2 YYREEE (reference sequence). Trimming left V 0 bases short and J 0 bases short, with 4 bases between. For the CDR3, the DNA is TGTGCCAGCAGCTTGGCGAGCTCTGGGGCCAACGTCCTGACTTTC. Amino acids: CASSLASSGANVLTF.

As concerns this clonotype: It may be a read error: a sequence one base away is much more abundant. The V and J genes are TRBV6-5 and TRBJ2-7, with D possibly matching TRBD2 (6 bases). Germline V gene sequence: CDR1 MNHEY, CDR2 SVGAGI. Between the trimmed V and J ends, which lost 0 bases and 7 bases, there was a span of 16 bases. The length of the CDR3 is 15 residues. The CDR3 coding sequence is TGTGCCAGCAGTTACTCAGGGACTGGAGGCAATGAGCAGTACTTC. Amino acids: CASSYSGTGGNEQYF.

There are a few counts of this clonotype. The CDR3 coding sequence is TGTGCCAGCAACCCACGGGACAGGGTTGGCTACGAGCAGTACTTC. Translating it yields CASNPRDRVGYEQYF. This sequence joins TRBV6-1 and TRBJ2-7, with 9 bases identical to TRBD1. The germline CDR1 and CDR2 sequences are MNHNS and SASEGT. J lost 3 bases, V lost 7 bases, and 10 bases had no gene match. The CDR3 sequence is 15 residues long.

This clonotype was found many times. CDR3 sequence (DNA): TGCAGTGCTAGGAATTGGGAAAAACTGTTTTTT. Amino acid sequence: CSARNWEKLFF. The chain uses TRBV20-1 and TRBJ1-4; no reliable D call. Germline V gene sequence: CDR1 DFQATT, CDR2 SNEGSKA (reference sequence). The ends were cut back, 3 bases at V and 8 bases at J, with 7 bases in the middle. This CDR3 has 11 amino acids.

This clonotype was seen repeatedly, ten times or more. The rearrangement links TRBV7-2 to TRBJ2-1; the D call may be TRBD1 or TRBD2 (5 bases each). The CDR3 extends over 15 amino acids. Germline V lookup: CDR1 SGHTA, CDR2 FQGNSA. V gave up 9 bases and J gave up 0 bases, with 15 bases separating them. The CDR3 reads CASEMGRSSYNEQFF. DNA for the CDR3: TGTGCCAGTGAAATGGGACGGAGCTCCTACAATGAGCAGTTCTTC. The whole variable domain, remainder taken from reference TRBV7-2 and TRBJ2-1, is GAGVSQSPSNKVTEKGKDVELRCDPISGHTALYWYRQSLGQGLEFLIYFQGNSAPDKSGLPSDRFSAERTGGSVSTLTIQRTQQEDSAVYLCASEMGRSSYNEQFFGPGTRLTVL.

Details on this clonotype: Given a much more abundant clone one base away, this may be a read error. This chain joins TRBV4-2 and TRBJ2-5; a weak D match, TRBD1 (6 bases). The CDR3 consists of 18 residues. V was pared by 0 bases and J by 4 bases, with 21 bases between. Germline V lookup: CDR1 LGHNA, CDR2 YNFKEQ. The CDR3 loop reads CASSQDRDTSGQLETQYF. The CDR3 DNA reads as TGTGCCAGCAGCCAAGATCGGGACACATCAGGCCAGCTAGAGACCCAGTACTTC.

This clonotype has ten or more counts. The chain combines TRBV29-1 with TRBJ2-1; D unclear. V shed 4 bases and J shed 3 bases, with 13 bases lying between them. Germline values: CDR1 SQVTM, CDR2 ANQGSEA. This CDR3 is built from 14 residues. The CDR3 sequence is CSVVDLHYYNEQFF. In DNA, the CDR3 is TGCAGCGTTGTCGACCTCCACTACTACAATGAGCAGTTCTTC.